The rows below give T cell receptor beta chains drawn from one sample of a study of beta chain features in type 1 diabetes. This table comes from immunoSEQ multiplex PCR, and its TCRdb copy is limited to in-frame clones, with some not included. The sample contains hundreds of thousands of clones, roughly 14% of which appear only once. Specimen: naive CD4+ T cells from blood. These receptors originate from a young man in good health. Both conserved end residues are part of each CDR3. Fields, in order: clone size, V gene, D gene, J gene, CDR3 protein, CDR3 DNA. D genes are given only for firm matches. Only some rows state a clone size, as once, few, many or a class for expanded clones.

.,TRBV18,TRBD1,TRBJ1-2,CASSHISGQQINYGYTF,TGTGCCAGCTCCCACATTTCGGGACAGCAAATTAACTATGGCTACACCTTC
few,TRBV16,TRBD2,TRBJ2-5,CASSSLGGSQETQYF,TGTGCCAGCAGCTCCTTGGGAGGGTCCCAAGAGACCCAGTACTTC
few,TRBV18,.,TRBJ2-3,CASSISGARTDTQYF,TGTGCCAGCTCAATTTCGGGGGCCCGCACAGATACGCAGTATTTT
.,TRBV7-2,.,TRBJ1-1,CASSLGGLGEAFF,TGTGCCAGCAGCTTAGGAGGTTTAGGTGAAGCTTTCTTT
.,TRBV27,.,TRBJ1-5,CASARDLSNQPQHF,TGTGCCAGTGCGAGGGACCTAAGCAATCAGCCCCAGCATTTT
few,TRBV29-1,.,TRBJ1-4,CSVANSNEKLFF,TGCAGCGTTGCTAATAGTAATGAAAAACTGTTTTTT
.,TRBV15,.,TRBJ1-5,CATSREDPGQPQHF,TGTGCCACCAGCAGGGAGGACCCCGGGCAGCCCCAGCATTTT
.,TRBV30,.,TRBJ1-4,CAWSSGARKLFF,TGTGCCTGGAGTTCAGGGGCGCGGAAACTGTTTTTT
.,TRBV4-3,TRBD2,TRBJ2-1,CASSQELSGRGTNEQFF,TGCGCCAGCAGCCAAGAACTAAGCGGGAGGGGCACAAATGAGCAGTTCTTC
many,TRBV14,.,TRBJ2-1,CASSLSQEMQFF,TGTGCCAGCAGCCTATCACAGGAGATGCAGTTCTTC
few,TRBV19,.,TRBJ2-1,CASSNREIGYNEQFF,TGTGCCAGTAGTAATCGGGAGATTGGGTACAATGAGCAGTTCTTC
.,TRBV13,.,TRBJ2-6,CASSSLRWGIPSGANVLTF,TGTGCCAGCAGCTCCCTTAGATGGGGCATACCTTCTGGGGCCAACGTCCTGACTTTC
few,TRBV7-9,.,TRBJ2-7,CASSLDRVSYEQYF,TGTGCCAGCAGCTTAGACAGGGTTTCCTACGAGCAGTACTTC
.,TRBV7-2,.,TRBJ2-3,CASSFEVSDTQYF,TGTGCCAGCAGCTTTGAGGTCTCAGATACGCAGTATTTT
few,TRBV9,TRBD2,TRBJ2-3,CASSVGPSGSTDTQYF,TGTGCCAGCAGCGTAGGCCCTAGCGGCTCCACAGATACGCAGTATTTT
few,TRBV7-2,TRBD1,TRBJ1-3,CASSATGGGGNTIYF,TGTGCCAGCAGCGCCACAGGGGGCGGTGGAAACACCATATATTTT
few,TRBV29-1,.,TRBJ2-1,CSVGPERRNEQFF,TGCAGCGTTGGCCCGGAGAGGAGGAATGAGCAGTTCTTC
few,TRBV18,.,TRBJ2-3,CASSPRGENVLDTQYF,TGTGCCAGCTCACCACGGGGGGAAAATGTCTTGGATACGCAGTATTTT
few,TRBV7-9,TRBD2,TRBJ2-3,CASSPLAGGYTQYF,TGTGCCAGCAGCCCCTTAGCGGGAGGTTATACGCAGTATTTT
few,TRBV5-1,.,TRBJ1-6,CASSPGSEGSPLHF,TGCGCCAGCAGCCCCGGCTCGGAGGGATCACCCCTCCACTTT
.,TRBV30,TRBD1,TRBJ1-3,CAWSPGQSTNTIYF,TGTGCCTGGAGTCCGGGACAGTCCACGAACACCATATATTTT
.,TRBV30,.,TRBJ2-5,CAWSVRREETQYF,TGTGCCTGGAGTGTTAGGCGGGAAGAGACCCAGTACTTC
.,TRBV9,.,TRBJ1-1,CASSVGPRQGNTEAFF,TGTGCCAGCAGCGTAGGCCCACGTCAGGGGAACACTGAAGCTTTCTTT
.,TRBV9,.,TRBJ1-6,CASSATGTDSPLHF,TGTGCCAGCAGCGCAACAGGGACGGATTCACCCCTCCACTTT
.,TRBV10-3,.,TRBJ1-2,CAITLAGTYNGYTF,TGTGCCATCACCTTAGCGGGGACTTACAATGGCTACACCTTC
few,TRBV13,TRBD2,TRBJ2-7,CASGTSGAPYEQYF,TGTGCCAGCGGGACTAGCGGGGCACCCTACGAGCAGTACTTC
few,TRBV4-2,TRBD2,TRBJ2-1,CASSQDPGRPFNEQFF,TGTGCCAGCAGCCAAGACCCCGGGAGGCCTTTCAATGAGCAGTTCTTC
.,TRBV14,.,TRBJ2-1,CASSQEVGGEQFF,TGTGCCAGCAGCCAAGAAGTCGGAGGGGAGCAGTTCTTC
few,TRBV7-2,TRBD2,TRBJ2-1,CASSGGTSRNEQFF,TGTGCCAGCAGCGGCGGGACTAGCAGAAATGAGCAGTTCTTC
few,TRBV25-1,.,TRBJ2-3,CASSPDSTDTQYF,TGTGCCAGCTCCCCAGATAGCACAGATACGCAGTATTTT
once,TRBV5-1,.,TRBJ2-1,CASSNPSSGEQFF,TGCGCCAGCAGCAATCCCTCTTCCGGGGAGCAGTTCTTC
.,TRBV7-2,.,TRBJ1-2,CASSLRPGPNYGYTF,TGTGCCAGCAGCTTACGGCCCGGACCAAACTATGGCTACACCTTC
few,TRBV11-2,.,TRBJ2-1,CASNHLAGEQFF,TGTGCCAGCAACCACCTTGCCGGTGAGCAGTTCTTC
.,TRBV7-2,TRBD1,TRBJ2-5,CASSPGTGRQETQYF,TGTGCCAGCAGCCCAGGGACAGGGAGACAAGAGACCCAGTACTTC
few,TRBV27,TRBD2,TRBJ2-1,CASSLFSGREGYNEQFF,TGTGCCAGCAGTTTATTCTCCGGTCGGGAGGGCTACAATGAGCAGTTCTTC
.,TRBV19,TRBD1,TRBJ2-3,CASSGTDGNTQYF,TGTGCCAGTAGCGGGACAGATGGAAATACGCAGTATTTT
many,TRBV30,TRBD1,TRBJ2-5,CAAGGLAETQYF,TGTGCGGCAGGGGGTCTGGCGGAGACCCAGTACTTC
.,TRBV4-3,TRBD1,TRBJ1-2,CASSQDGQGNYGYTF,TGCGCCAGCAGCCAAGATGGACAGGGCAACTATGGCTACACCTTC
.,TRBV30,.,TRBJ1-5,CAWSVGVGNQPQHF,TGTGCCTGGAGTGTTGGAGTGGGCAATCAGCCCCAGCATTTT
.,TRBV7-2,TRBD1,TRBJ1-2,CASSQDRARVGGYTF,TGTGCCAGCAGCCAGGACAGGGCCCGAGTTGGTGGCTACACCTTC
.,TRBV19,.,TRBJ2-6,CASSTGTSGANVLTF,TGTGCCAGTAGCACAGGGACTTCTGGGGCCAACGTCCTGACTTTC
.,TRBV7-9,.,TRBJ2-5,CASSLGQGQETQYF,TGTGCCAGCAGCTTAGGTCAGGGACAAGAGACCCAGTACTTC
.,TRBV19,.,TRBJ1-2,CASSIADTNYGYTF,TGTGCCAGTAGTATTGCGGACACTAACTATGGCTACACCTTC
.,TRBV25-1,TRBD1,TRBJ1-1,CASRARGETEAFF,TGTGCCAGCAGGGCCAGGGGGGAAACTGAAGCTTTCTTT
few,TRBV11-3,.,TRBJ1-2,CASSLGTAYGYTF,TGTGCCAGCAGCTTAGGGACGGCGTATGGCTACACCTTC